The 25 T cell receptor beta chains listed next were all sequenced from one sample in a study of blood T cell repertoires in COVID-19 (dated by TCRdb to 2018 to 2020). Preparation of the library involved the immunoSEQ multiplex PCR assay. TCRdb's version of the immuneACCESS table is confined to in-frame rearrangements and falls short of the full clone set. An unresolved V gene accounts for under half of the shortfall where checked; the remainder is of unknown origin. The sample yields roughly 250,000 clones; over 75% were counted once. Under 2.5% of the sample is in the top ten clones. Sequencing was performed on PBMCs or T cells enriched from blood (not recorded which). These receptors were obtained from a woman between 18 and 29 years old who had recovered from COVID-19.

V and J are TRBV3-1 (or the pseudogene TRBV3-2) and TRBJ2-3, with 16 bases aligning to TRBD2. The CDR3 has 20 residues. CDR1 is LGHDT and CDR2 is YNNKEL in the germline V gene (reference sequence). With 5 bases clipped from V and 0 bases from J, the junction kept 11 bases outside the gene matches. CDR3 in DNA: TGTGCCAGCAGCTTCACGCCGGGACTAGCGGGGGGGCCCAGCACAGATACGCAGTATTTT. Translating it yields CASSFTPGLAGGPSTDTQYF.

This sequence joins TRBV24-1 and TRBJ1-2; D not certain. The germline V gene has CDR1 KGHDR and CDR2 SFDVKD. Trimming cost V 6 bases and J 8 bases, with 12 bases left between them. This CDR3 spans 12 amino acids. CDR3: CATSRDFGGYTF. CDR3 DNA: TGTGCCACCAGTCGGGATTTCGGCGGCTACACCTTC.

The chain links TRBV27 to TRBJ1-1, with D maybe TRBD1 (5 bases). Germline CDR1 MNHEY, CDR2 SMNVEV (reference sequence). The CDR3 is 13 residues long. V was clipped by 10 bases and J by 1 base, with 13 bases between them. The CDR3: CATSRGSNTEAFF. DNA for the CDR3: TGTGCCACTTCACGGGGGTCGAACACTGAAGCTTTCTTT.

In nucleotides, the CDR3 is TGTGCCAGTAGTAAGGACAGGGCTGGGGGCTACACCTTC. Amino acid sequence: CASSKDRAGGYTF. V is TRBV19 and J is TRBJ1-2; 8 bases line up with TRBD1. The germline V gene has CDR1 LNHDA and CDR2 SQIVND (reference sequence). The CDR3 covers 13 residues. V shed 4 bases and J 8 bases; nucleotides not matched to a gene: 6. The full variable domain, completed using reference TRBV19 and TRBJ1-2, is DGGITQSPKYLFRKEGQNVTLSCEQNLNHDAMYWYRQDPGQGLRLIYYSQIVNDFQKGDIAEGYSVSREKKESFPLTVTSAQKNPTAFYLCASSKDRAGGYTFGSGTRLTVV.

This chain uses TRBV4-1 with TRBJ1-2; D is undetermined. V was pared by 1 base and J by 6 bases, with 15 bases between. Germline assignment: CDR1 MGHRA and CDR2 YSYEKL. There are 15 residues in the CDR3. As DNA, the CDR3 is TGCGCCAGCAGCCAAGTCGGCAGGTTAAGGCATGGCTACACCTTC. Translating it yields CASSQVGRLRHGYTF.

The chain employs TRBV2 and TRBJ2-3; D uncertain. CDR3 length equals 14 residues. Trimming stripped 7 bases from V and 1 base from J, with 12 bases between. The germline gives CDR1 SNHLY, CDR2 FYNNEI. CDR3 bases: TGTGCCAGCACGTGGGCTCCTGGCACAGATACGCAGTATTTT. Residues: CASTWAPGTDTQYF.

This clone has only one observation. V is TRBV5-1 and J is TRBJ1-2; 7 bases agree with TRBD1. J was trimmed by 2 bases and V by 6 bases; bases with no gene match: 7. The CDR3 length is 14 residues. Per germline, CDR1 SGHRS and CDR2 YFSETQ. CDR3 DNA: TGCGCCAGCAAAGGACTACAGGGGAACTATGGCTACACCTTC. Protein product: CASKGLQGNYGYTF.

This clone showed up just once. In DNA form, the CDR3 reads TGTGCCAGCAGTTTATGGGGGGATCCTAGAGCTTTCTTT. This sequence encodes CASSLWGDPRAFF. V usage is TRBV12-3 or TRBV12-4 and J usage is TRBJ1-1; possibly TRBD1 for D (5 bases). CDR3 size: 13 residues. Trimming shortened V by 2 bases and J by 10 bases, and 14 bases separated the two germline ends.

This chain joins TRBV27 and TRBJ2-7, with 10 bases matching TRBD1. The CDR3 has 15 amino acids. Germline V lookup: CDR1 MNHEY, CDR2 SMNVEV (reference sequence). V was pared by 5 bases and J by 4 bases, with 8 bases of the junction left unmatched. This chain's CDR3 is CASSQTGTGVYEQYF. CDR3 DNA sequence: TGTGCCAGCAGTCAAACCGGGACAGGGGTATACGAGCAGTACTTC.

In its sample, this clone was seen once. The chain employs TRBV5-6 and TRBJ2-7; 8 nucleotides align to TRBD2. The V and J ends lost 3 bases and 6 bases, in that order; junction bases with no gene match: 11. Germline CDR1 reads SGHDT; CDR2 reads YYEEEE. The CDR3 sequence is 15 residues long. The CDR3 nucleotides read TGTGCCAGCAGCTGGACCCGAGCGGGAGCAGGCGAGCAGTACTTC. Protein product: CASSWTRAGAGEQYF. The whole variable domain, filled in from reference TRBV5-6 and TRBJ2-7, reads DAGVTQSPTHLIKTRGQQVTLRCSPKSGHDTVSWYQQALGQGPQFIFQYYEEEERQRGNFPDRFSGHQFPNYSSELNVNALLLGDSALYLCASSWTRAGAGEQYFGPGTRLTVT.

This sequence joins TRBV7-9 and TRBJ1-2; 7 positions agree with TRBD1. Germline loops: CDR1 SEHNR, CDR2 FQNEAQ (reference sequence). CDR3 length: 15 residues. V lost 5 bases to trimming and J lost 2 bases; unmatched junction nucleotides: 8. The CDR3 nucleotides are TGTGCCAGCAGCCGAGCAGGGGGGACCAACTATGGCTACACCTTC. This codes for CASSRAGGTNYGYTF.

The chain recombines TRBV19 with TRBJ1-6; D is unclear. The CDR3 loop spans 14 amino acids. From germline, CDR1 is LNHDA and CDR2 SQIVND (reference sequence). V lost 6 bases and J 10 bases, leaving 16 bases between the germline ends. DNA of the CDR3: TGTGCCAGTAGCCTTCAGAAGGGAGGATCACCCCTCCACTTT. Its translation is CASSLQKGGSPLHF.

CDR3 sequence (DNA): TGTGCCAGCGGACCGACAGGGACGACTGAAGCTTTCTTT. Protein: CASGPTGTTEAFF. This rearrangement joins TRBV25-1 to TRBJ1-1, with 7 bases aligning to TRBD1. The V gene's germline CDR1 is MGHDK and CDR2 SYGVNS. The CDR3 is 13 amino acids. The V gene end was trimmed by 8 bases and the J gene end by 5 bases; junction bases not matched to a gene: 8.

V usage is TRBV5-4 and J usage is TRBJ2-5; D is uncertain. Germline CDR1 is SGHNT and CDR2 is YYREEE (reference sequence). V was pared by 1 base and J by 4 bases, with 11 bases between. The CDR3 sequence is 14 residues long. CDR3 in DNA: TGTGCCAGCAGCTTGCAGAGCGACGGAGAGACCCAGTACTTC. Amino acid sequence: CASSLQSDGETQYF.

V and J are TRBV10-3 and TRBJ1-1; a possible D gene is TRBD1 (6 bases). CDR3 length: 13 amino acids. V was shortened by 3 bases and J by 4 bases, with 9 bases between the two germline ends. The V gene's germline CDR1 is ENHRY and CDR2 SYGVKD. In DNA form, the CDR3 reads TGTGCCATCAGTGATCTAGGGGGCACTGAAGCTTTCTTT. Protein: CAISDLGGTEAFF.

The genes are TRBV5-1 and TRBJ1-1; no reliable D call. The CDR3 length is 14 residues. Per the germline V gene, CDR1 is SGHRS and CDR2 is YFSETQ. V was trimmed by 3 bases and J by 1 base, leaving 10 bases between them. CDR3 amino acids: CASSSNSRNTEAFF. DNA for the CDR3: TGCGCCAGCAGCTCGAACTCAAGGAACACTGAAGCTTTCTTT.

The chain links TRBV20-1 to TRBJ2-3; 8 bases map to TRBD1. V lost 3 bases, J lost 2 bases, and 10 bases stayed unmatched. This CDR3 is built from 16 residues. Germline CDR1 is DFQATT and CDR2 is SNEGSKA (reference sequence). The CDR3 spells CSASPQGAGLTDTQYF. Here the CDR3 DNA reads TGCAGTGCTAGTCCCCAGGGGGCGGGGCTCACAGATACGCAGTATTTT.

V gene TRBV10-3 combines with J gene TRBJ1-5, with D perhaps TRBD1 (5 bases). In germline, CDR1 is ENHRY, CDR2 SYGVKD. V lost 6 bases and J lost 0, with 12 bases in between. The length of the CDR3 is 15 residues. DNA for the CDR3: TGTGCCATCAGGGAGGACACCCATAGCAATCAGCCCCAGCATTTT. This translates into CAIREDTHSNQPQHF.

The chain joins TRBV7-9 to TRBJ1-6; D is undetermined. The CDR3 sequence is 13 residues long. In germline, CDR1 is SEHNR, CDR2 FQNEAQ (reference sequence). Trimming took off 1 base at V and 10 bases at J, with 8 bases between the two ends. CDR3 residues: CASSLGLVSPLHF. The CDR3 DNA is TGTGCCAGCAGCTTAGGGCTGGTCTCACCCCTCCACTTT.

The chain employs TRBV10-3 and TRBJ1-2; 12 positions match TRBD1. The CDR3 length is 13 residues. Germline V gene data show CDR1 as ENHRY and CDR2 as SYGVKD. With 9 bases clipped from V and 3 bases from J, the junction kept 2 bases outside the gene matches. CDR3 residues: CAMGQGADYGYTF. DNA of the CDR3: TGTGCCATGGGACAGGGGGCAGACTATGGCTACACCTTC.

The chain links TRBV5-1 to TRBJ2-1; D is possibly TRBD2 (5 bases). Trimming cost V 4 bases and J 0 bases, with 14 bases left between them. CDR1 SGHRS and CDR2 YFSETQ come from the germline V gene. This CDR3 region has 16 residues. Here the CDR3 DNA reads TGCGCCAGCAGCCCAGGACTGTCTGGCTCCTACAATGAGCAGTTCTTC. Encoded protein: CASSPGLSGSYNEQFF.

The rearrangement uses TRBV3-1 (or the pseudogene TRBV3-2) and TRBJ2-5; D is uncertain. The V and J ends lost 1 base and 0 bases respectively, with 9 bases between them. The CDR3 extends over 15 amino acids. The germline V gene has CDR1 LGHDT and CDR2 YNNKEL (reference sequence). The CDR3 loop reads CASSQVHTDQETQYF. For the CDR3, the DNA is TGTGCCAGCAGCCAAGTACACACCGACCAAGAGACCCAGTACTTC.

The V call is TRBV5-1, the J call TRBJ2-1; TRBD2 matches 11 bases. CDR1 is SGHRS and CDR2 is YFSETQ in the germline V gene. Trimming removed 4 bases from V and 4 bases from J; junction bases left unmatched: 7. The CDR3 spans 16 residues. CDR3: CASSLSGTSGYNEQFF. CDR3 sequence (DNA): TGCGCCAGCAGCCTGTCCGGGACTAGCGGTTACAATGAGCAGTTCTTC.

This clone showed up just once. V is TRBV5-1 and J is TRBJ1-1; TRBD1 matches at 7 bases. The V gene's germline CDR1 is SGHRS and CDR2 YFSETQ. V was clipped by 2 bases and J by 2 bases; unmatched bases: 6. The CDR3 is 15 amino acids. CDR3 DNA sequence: TGCGCCAGCAGCTTCCGACAGGGTGGCAACACTGAAGCTTTCTTT. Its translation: CASSFRQGGNTEAFF.

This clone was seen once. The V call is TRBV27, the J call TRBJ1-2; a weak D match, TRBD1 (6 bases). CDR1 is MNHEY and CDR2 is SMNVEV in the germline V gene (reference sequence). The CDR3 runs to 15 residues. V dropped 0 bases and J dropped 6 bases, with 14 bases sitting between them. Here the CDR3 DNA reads TGTGCCAGCAGTTTATCGCCGGCAGGGGCTAATGGCTACACCTTC. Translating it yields CASSLSPAGANGYTF.